The entry below gives a single TCR beta chain sequence along with its context. These data originate in a study of control samples from healthy donors and cancer patients. Data came from immunoSEQ multiplex PCR; TCRdb stores just in-frame clones and leaves some out. This table holds 90,000 to 110,000 clones, about four fifths found once. The CDR3 is 17 amino acids. The ends were cut back, 1 base at V and 7 bases at J, with 20 bases in the middle. Germline CDR1 SGDLS, CDR2 YYNGEE. Sequencing was performed on blood. The chain uses TRBV9 and TRBJ2-2, with D perhaps TRBD2 (7 bases). The sequence derives from a woman aged 45-65 years in good health. The CDR3, as DNA: TGTGCCAGCAGCGTAAGGATCGGGGGGCCCCAGGGCGGGGAGCTGTTTTTT. Its translation: CASSVRIGGPQGGELFF.